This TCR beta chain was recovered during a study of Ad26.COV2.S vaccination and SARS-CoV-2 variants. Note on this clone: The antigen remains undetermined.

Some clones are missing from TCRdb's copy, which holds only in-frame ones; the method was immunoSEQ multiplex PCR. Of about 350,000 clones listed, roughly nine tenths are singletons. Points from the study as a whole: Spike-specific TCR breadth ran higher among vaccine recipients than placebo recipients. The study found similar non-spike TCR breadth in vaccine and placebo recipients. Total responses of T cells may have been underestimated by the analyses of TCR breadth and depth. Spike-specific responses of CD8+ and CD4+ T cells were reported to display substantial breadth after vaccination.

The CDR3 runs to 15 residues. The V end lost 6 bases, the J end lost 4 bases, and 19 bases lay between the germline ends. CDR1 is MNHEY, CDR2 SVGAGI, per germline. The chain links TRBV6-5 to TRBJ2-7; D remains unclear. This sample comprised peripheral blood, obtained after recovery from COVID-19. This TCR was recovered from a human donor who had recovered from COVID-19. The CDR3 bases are TGTGCCAGCAGCGGACGGATTCCTGAAGTTTACGAGCAGTACTTC. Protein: CASSGRIPEVYEQYF.